What follows are 25 T cell receptor beta chains derived from one specimen sequenced in a study of T-cell reconstitution after alpha-beta-depleted transplantation in children. Using unique molecular identifiers, the investigators prepared the TCRbeta library. TCRdb analysed the PCR reads with MiXCR anew, one entry per CDR3 protein. This table has around 250,000 distinct CDR3 sequences, roughly 8.2% appearing once. This sample comprised PBMCs, mostly from graft donor cells, obtained 180 days after TCRalphabeta/CD19-depleted stem cell transplant. These receptors were collected from a male patient aged 10 to 17 who had a stem cell transplant for acute lymphoblastic leukemia, so the T cells may come from the graft donor.

This clonotype was seen repeatedly, ten times or more. The CDR3 region is CASSKGGGAYEQYF. The CDR3 DNA reads as TGTGCCAGCAGTAAAGGCGGGGGGGCCTACGAGCAGTACTTC. V usage is TRBV9 and J usage is TRBJ2-7; 9 bases agree with TRBD2. In germline, CDR1 is SGDLS, CDR2 YYNGEE. The CDR3 is 14 amino acids. V shed 5 bases, J shed 2 bases, and the junction held 5 bases outside the gene matches.

There are many counts of this clonotype. J is TRBJ2-3 and V is TRBV15; 8 bases agree with TRBD2. From germline, CDR1 is LNHNV and CDR2 YYDKDF (reference sequence). V shed 4 bases, J shed 1 base, and the junction held 4 bases outside the gene matches. CDR3 size: 15 residues. This chain's CDR3 is CATSMTRGGTDTQYF. CDR3 in DNA: TGTGCCACCAGCATGACGCGGGGGGGCACAGATACGCAGTATTTT.

This clonotype was detected ten times or more. The rearrangement joins TRBV12-3 or TRBV12-4 to TRBJ2-6, with TRBD2 matching 7 bases. This CDR3 comprises 18 residues. V shed 6 bases, J shed 2 bases, and the junction held 13 bases outside the gene matches. The DNA for the CDR3 is TGTGCCAGCAGATTTCGGGCGGAGCGGGGACCTGGGGCCAACGTCCTGACTTTC. Residues: CASRFRAERGPGANVLTF.

This clonotype was detected ten times or more. The V and J genes are TRBV10-3 and TRBJ2-7; 10 positions agree with TRBD1. The V segment lost 6 bases and the J segment 4 bases; nucleotides outside the gene matches: 6. From germline, CDR1 is ENHRY and CDR2 SYGVKD. This CDR3 is 14 amino acids long. DNA of the CDR3: TGTGCCATCAGCCCGGGACAGGGGAGGTACGAGCAGTACTTC. It yields the protein CAISPGQGRYEQYF.

This clonotype has ten or more counts. The gene calls are TRBV24-1 and TRBJ2-5; the D gene is possibly TRBD1 (6 bases). Trimming stripped 5 bases from V and 3 bases from J, with 9 bases between. The CDR3 runs 13 residues. Germline CDR1 is KGHDR and CDR2 is SFDVKD. CDR3 loop: CATSATGKETQYF. CDR3 sequence (DNA): TGTGCCACCAGTGCCACAGGGAAAGAGACCCAGTACTTC.

This clonotype turned up a few times. This chain connects TRBV11-2 to TRBJ2-1; 12 nucleotides agree with TRBD2. V shed 5 bases and J 9 bases; nucleotides not matched to a gene: 8. CDR3 size: 15 residues. Germline lookup yields CDR1 SGHAT and CDR2 FQNNGV. CDR3 DNA: TGTGCCAGCAGCGACAGGACTAGCGGGAAGGTTGAGCAGTTCTTC. Residues: CASSDRTSGKVEQFF.

This clonotype was seen at least ten times. The gene calls are TRBV5-1 and TRBJ1-2, with D possibly being TRBD1 (6 bases). This CDR3 has 13 residues. Germline CDR1 is SGHRS and CDR2 is YFSETQ. V was trimmed by 1 base and J by 4 bases, leaving 8 bases between them. The CDR3 sequence is CASSLMTGYGYTF. The CDR3 DNA reads as TGCGCCAGCAGCTTGATGACAGGCTATGGCTACACCTTC.

Ten or more counts support this clonotype. This chain uses TRBV7-9 with TRBJ1-4; no clear D gene. V shed 4 bases and J shed 0 bases, with 21 bases lying between them. Germline CDR1 SEHNR, CDR2 FQNEAQ (reference sequence). The CDR3 loop spans 19 amino acids. CDR3 nucleotides: TGTGCCAGCAGCTCCCCCTTTACCCCCCCTCTTGCAACTAATGAAAAACTGTTTTTT. This translates into CASSSPFTPPLATNEKLFF.

This clonotype was found a few times. V is TRBV2 and J is TRBJ2-7; D unresolved. Trimming shortened V by 2 bases and J by 3 bases, and 5 bases separated the two germline ends. In germline, CDR1 is SNHLY, CDR2 FYNNEI. This CDR3 is 12 amino acids long. CDR3 nucleotide sequence: TGTGCCAGCAGTGAAAACAGCTACGAGCAGTACTTC. Its protein product is CASSENSYEQYF.

Worth noting for this clonotype: A clone one base away is much larger, so this may be a read error. This chain connects TRBV19 to TRBJ2-1; a weak D match, TRBD1 (6 bases). Germline V gene sequence: CDR1 LNHDA, CDR2 SQIVND (reference sequence). This CDR3 comprises 12 residues. CDR3 protein: CASSSGARGEVF. The CDR3 bases are TGTGCCAGTAGTTCAGGGGCCCGCGGTGAGGTCTTC.

This clonotype was found many times. The chain couples TRBV20-1 to TRBJ2-2; D is unresolved. The V and J ends lost 0 bases and 1 base respectively, with 6 bases between them. The germline V gene encodes CDR1 DFQATT and CDR2 SNEGSKA (reference sequence). CDR3 length: 14 amino acids. The CDR3 loop is CSARDWGNTGELFF. Here the CDR3 DNA reads TGCAGTGCTAGAGATTGGGGGAACACCGGGGAGCTGTTTTTT.

There are many counts of this clonotype. The chain has TRBV24-1 and TRBJ2-3; tentatively, D is TRBD1 (5 bases). The CDR3 sequence is 15 residues long. Trimming removed 1 base at V and 0 bases at J, with 7 bases between. CDR1 is KGHDR, CDR2 SFDVKD, per germline. The CDR3: CATSDLRTSTDTQYF. The DNA of the CDR3 is TGTGCCACCAGTGATTTAAGGACAAGCACAGATACGCAGTATTTT.

This clonotype has ten or more counts. The gene calls are TRBV7-6 and TRBJ1-3; no definite D call. Between the trimmed V and J ends, which lost 4 bases and 2 bases, there was a span of 24 bases. There are 19 residues in the CDR3. Germline CDR1 SGHVS, CDR2 FNYEAQ. CDR3 coding DNA: TGTGCCAGCAGCTCAGGATCGGTCAGGAGAAACCGCACTGGAAACACCATATATTTT. This sequence encodes CASSSGSVRRNRTGNTIYF.

This clonotype was detected many times. The V call is TRBV11-2, the J call TRBJ2-5, with TRBD2 matching over 12 bases. This CDR3 contains 16 residues. The germline CDR1 and CDR2 sequences are SGHAT and FQNNGV. V lost 2 bases to trimming and J lost 5 bases; unmatched junction nucleotides: 6. The CDR3 coding sequence is TGTGCCAGCAGCTTATCCCTAGCGGGGGGGCGGGAGACCCAGTACTTC. Translating it yields CASSLSLAGGRETQYF.

This clonotype was observed many times. J is TRBJ2-7 and V is TRBV15, with 7 bases aligning to TRBD1. This CDR3 has 15 residues. After removal of 0 bases from V and 3 bases from J, the junction contained 5 bases not matched to a gene. CDR1 and CDR2 (germline): LNHNV, YYDKDF (reference sequence). The CDR3 nucleotides read TGTGCCACCAGCAGAGAAAGGGGGCTAAACTACGAGCAGTACTTC. This encodes CATSRERGLNYEQYF.

This chain uses TRBV19 with TRBJ1-5; D possibly corresponds to TRBD1 (5 bases). Trimming took 3 bases from V and 10 from J, leaving 13 bases between them. The germline V gene encodes CDR1 LNHDA and CDR2 SQIVND (reference sequence). This CDR3 spans 13 amino acids. Here the CDR3 reads CASSILGGGPQHF. CDR3 DNA: TGTGCCAGTAGTATCTTGGGGGGAGGACCCCAGCATTTT.

This clonotype was detected many times. CDR3 amino acids: CASSLGVEETQYF. In nucleotides, the CDR3 is TGTGCCAGCAGCTTGGGGGTAGAAGAGACCCAGTACTTC. The chain is built from TRBV2 and TRBJ2-5; D is possibly TRBD1 or TRBD2 (5 bases each). The germline V and J ends were trimmed by 6 bases and 3 bases, with 11 bases remaining between them. CDR3 length: 13 residues. CDR1 is SNHLY, CDR2 FYNNEI, per germline.

This clonotype was observed many times. The chain joins TRBV7-6 to TRBJ2-1; 11 bases fit TRBD2. This CDR3 has 18 amino acids. With 0 bases clipped from V and 8 bases from J, the junction kept 12 bases outside the gene matches. From germline, CDR1 is SGHVS and CDR2 FNYEAQ. CDR3 in amino acids: CASSLASLLAGGRYEQFF. As DNA, the CDR3 is TGTGCCAGCAGCTTAGCGAGCCTCCTAGCGGGAGGCAGGTATGAGCAGTTCTTC. Full variable domain (remainder filled in from reference TRBV7-6 and TRBJ2-1): GAGVSQSPRYKVTKRGQDVALRCDPISGHVSLYWYRQALGQGPEFLTYFNYEAQQDKSGLPNDRFSAERPEGSISTLTIQRTEQRDSAMYRCASSLASLLAGGRYEQFFGPGTRLTVL.

At least ten counts were recorded for this clonotype. The CDR3: CASSIGQTYEQYF. CDR3 coding DNA: TGTGCCAGCAGTATTGGACAGACCTACGAGCAGTACTTC. This chain links TRBV12-3 or TRBV12-4 with TRBJ2-7; weak D call: TRBD1 (6 bases). This CDR3 spans 13 amino acids. V was cut by 5 bases and J by 2 bases, with 10 bases left in between.

The sample holds many counts of this clonotype. The chain combines TRBV20-1 with TRBJ2-7; tentatively, D is TRBD2 (6 bases). The CDR3 runs to 13 residues. Germline assignment: CDR1 DFQATT and CDR2 SNEGSKA (reference sequence). Trimming shortened V by 6 bases and J by 0 bases, and 12 bases separated the two germline ends. CDR3 loop: CSAGAGSSYEQYF. In nucleotides, the CDR3 is TGCAGTGCCGGGGCGGGGAGCTCCTACGAGCAGTACTTC.

This clonotype occurred many times. The chain recombines TRBV3-1 with TRBJ2-2; D might be TRBD1 (6 bases). Trimming pared 5 bases from V and 3 bases from J, leaving 10 bases between. CDR1 is LGHDT and CDR2 is YNNKEL in the germline V gene (reference sequence). This CDR3 region has 14 residues. DNA for the CDR3: TGTGCCAGCAGCAGATGGACAGACACCGGGGAGCTGTTTTTT. Translating it yields CASSRWTDTGELFF. Full variable domain (missing parts from reference TRBV3-1 and TRBJ2-2): DTAVSQTPKYLVTQMGNDKSIKCEQNLGHDTMYWYKQDSKKFLKIMFSYNNKELIINETVPNRFSPKSPDKAHLNLHINSLELGDSAVYFCASSRWTDTGELFFGEGSRLTVL.

This clonotype was seen many times. V and J are TRBV5-1 and TRBJ2-1; 9 bases fit TRBD2. The CDR3 extends over 15 amino acids. Germline trimming cut 0 bases from V and 4 bases from J; bases unmatched to any gene: 2. Per the germline V gene, CDR1 is SGHRS and CDR2 is YFSETQ. CDR3 protein: CASSLGLADYNEQFF. The CDR3 DNA is TGCGCCAGCAGCTTGGGACTAGCGGATTACAATGAGCAGTTCTTC.

This clonotype was counted ten times or more. The V and J genes are TRBV28 and TRBJ1-5; D is undetermined. Trimming removed 1 base at V and 4 bases at J, with 11 bases between. Germline V CDR1 and CDR2: MDHEN, SYDVKM. The CDR3 sequence is 15 residues long. The CDR3 sequence is CASSLFRTQNQPQHF. CDR3 nucleotides: TGTGCCAGCAGTTTATTTAGAACTCAAAATCAGCCCCAGCATTTT.

This clonotype was seen at least ten times. V is TRBV12-3 or TRBV12-4 and J is TRBJ2-4; maybe TRBD1 (6 bases). V lost 5 bases to trimming and J lost 5 bases, with 13 bases between them. The CDR3 contains 14 residues. DNA of the CDR3: TGTGCCAGCAGTCTAGACAGGCAACAAAACATTCAGTACTTC. Encoded protein: CASSLDRQQNIQYF.

This clonotype was detected many times. This sequence joins TRBV15 and TRBJ2-7, with 7 bases that match TRBD1. Germline V gives CDR1 LNHNV, CDR2 YYDKDF (reference sequence). The CDR3 has 14 amino acids. Trimming removed 1 base from V and 6 bases from J; junction bases left unmatched: 6. The CDR3 nucleotides are TGTGCCACCAGCAGAGGACAGGGCCCAGTCGAGCAGTACTTC. Translating it yields CATSRGQGPVEQYF.